This T cell receptor (beta chain) is drawn from a study of blood T cell repertoires in COVID-19. Study overall: Samples of COVID-19 (acute and convalescent) were obtained from the United States, Italy and Spain. From T cells, B-cell-depleted T cells, or PBMCs came the material, which was cDNA or gDNA.

How the authors handled the data: Estimation of nucleated cell counts was performed using reference gene primer amplification. Sequencing was performed with immunoSEQ multiplex PCR; in TCRdb, only in-frame clones are kept and a portion is missing. That table gives V, J and clone size, and the DNA gave D and trimming. The sample holds 300,000 to 350,000 clones; roughly 90% are singletons and the top ten take about 2%. V was cut by 0 bases and J by 10 bases, with 13 bases left in between. This CDR3 region has 14 residues. Looked up from germline, CDR1 is SGHTA and CDR2 is FQGNSA. This chain connects TRBV7-2 to TRBJ1-5; no definite D call. The material sequenced was peripheral blood. The receptor's source is a man aged 18 to 29 with active or convalescent COVID-19. CDR3 loop: CASSLALGEGPQHF. CDR3 DNA: TGTGCCAGCAGCTTAGCATTAGGCGAGGGACCCCAGCATTTT.